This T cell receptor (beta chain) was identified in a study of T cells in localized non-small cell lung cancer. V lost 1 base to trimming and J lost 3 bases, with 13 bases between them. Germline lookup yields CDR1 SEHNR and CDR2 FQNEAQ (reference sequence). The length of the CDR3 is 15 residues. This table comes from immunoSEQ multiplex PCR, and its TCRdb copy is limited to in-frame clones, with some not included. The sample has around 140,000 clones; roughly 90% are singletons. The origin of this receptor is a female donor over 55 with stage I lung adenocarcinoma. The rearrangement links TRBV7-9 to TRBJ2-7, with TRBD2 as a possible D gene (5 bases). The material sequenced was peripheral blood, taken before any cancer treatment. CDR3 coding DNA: TGTGCCAGCAGCTTAGTCGGGTCCCGGGGCTACGAGCAGTACTTC. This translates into CASSLVGSRGYEQYF.